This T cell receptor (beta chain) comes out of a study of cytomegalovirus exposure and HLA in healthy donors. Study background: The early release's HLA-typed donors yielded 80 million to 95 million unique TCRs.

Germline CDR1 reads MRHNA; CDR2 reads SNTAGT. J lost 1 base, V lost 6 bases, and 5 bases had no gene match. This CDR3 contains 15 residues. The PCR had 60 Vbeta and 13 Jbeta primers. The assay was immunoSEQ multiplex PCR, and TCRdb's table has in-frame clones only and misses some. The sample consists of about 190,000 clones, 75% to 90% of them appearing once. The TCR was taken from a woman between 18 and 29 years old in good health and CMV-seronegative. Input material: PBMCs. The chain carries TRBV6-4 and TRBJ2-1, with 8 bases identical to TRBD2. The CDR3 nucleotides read TGTGCCAGCAGCGCCGGGGGGGGTTCCTACAATGAGCAGTTCTTC. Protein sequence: CASSAGGGSYNEQFF.